Below are 15 T cell receptor beta chains sequenced from a single sample in a study of blood T cell repertoires in COVID-19. Measured with immunoSEQ multiplex PCR; TCRdb has only the in-frame clones, and not every one. Here the sample spans roughly 180,000 clones, approximately 79% being singletons. The sample consisted of peripheral blood. The receptors derive from a woman aged 55-75 years with COVID-19, enrolled during active disease.

The CDR3 sequence is CASSTSPGQDNEKLFF. Here the CDR3 DNA reads TGTGCCAGCAGTACTTCACCGGGACAGGATAATGAAAAACTGTTTTTT. The V and J genes are TRBV28 and TRBJ1-4; 8 positions agree with TRBD1. The germline CDR1 and CDR2 sequences are MDHEN and SYDVKM. The length of the CDR3 is 16 residues. V gave up 5 bases and J gave up 4 bases; unmatched junction bases: 9.

This chain connects TRBV28 to TRBJ1-4; D ambiguous. The CDR3 totals 13 residues. The germline V and J ends were trimmed by 3 bases and 8 bases, with 10 bases remaining between them. The germline CDR1 and CDR2 sequences are MDHEN and SYDVKM. The CDR3 sequence is CASSLPPVEKLFF. In nucleotides, the CDR3 is TGTGCCAGCAGTTTGCCCCCGGTAGAAAAACTGTTTTTT.

This chain connects TRBV10-3 to TRBJ1-2; 7 positions agree with TRBD1. Germline-derived CDR1 and CDR2 are ENHRY and SYGVKD. V lost 4 bases to trimming and J lost 5 bases; unmatched junction nucleotides: 10. The CDR3 extends over 15 amino acids. For the CDR3, the DNA is TGTGCCATCAGTGGACCCGGGACAGCGCTTTATGGCTACACCTTC. As protein: CAISGPGTALYGYTF.

The chain links TRBV5-4 to TRBJ2-7; 7 bases match TRBD1. In germline, CDR1 is SGHNT, CDR2 YYREEE (reference sequence). Trimming removed 0 bases from V and 0 bases from J; junction bases left unmatched: 6. The CDR3 has 16 residues. CDR3 nucleotides: TGTGCCAGCAGCTTGGCCTCGGGGACAGTCTCCTACGAGCAGTACTTC. Its translation: CASSLASGTVSYEQYF.

The chain links TRBV24-1 to TRBJ1-5; perhaps TRBD1 as D (6 bases). The CDR3 is 14 amino acids. The V gene's germline CDR1 is KGHDR and CDR2 SFDVKD. Trimming pared 5 bases from V and 0 bases from J, leaving 7 bases between. The CDR3 DNA is TGTGCCACCAGTGGGGACATTAGCAATCAGCCCCAGCATTTT. Translating it yields CATSGDISNQPQHF.

CDR3 region: CASSPEANEQFF. The CDR3 coding sequence is TGTGCCAGTAGTCCTGAGGCCAATGAGCAGTTCTTC. This chain uses TRBV19 with TRBJ2-1; D uncertain. V was clipped by 5 bases and J by 6 bases, with 8 bases between them. CDR3 size: 12 residues. The germline gives CDR1 LNHDA, CDR2 SQIVND (reference sequence).

The chain links TRBV30 to TRBJ2-6; D not resolved. Per the germline V gene, CDR1 is GTSNPN and CDR2 is SVGIG (reference sequence). V lost 2 bases to trimming and J lost 12 bases, with 11 bases between them. The CDR3 spans 12 residues. The CDR3 loop reads CAWSPSPSVLTF. In DNA form, the CDR3 reads TGTGCCTGGAGTCCATCTCCGAGCGTCCTGACTTTC.

The chain couples TRBV29-1 to TRBJ2-1, with D possibly matching TRBD2 (6 bases). Germline V CDR1 and CDR2: SQVTM, ANQGSEA. The germline V and J ends were trimmed by 2 bases and 7 bases, with 12 bases remaining between them. The CDR3 extends over 13 amino acids. The CDR3 nucleotides are TGCAGCGTTGAACCCCGGCGGGGTAATGAGCAGTTCTTC. It is translated as CSVEPRRGNEQFF.

The gene calls are TRBV5-6 and TRBJ2-1, with TRBD2 identical over 8 bases. This CDR3 has 15 amino acids. Germline CDR1 and CDR2: SGHDT and YYEEEE. The V and J ends lost 4 bases and 7 bases, in that order; junction bases with no gene match: 10. The CDR3 spells CASSRQAGVGNEQFF. The CDR3 nucleotides are TGTGCCAGCAGCCGTCAAGCGGGAGTGGGTAATGAGCAGTTCTTC.

This clone is a singleton in its sample. V and J are TRBV30 and TRBJ1-3; unclear D gene. Germline CDR1 and CDR2: GTSNPN and SVGIG (reference sequence). There are 16 residues in the CDR3. Trimming cost V 5 bases and J 0 bases, with 17 bases left between them. The CDR3 DNA sequence: TGTGCCTGGGCTCACTCCGTCCGCGCCTCTGGAAACACCATATATTTT. It codes for CAWAHSVRASGNTIYF.

V is TRBV9 and J is TRBJ2-1; 7 positions match TRBD2. This CDR3 spans 15 amino acids. The germline CDR1 and CDR2 sequences are SGDLS and YYNGEE. Trimming removed 0 bases from V and 5 bases from J; junction bases left unmatched: 5. Here the CDR3 DNA reads TGTGCCAGCAGCGTAGCTAGCGGTTCGCACAATGAGCAGTTCTTC. Translated, it gives CASSVASGSHNEQFF.

This chain connects TRBV7-6 to TRBJ2-3; 8 nucleotides align to TRBD1. The CDR3 contains 15 residues. V dropped 3 bases and J dropped 4; count of bases not matched to a gene: 6. Germline CDR1 SGHVS, CDR2 FNYEAQ. CDR3 amino acids: CASSFQGARPDTQYF. In nucleotides, the CDR3 is TGTGCCAGCAGCTTTCAGGGGGCGCGACCAGATACGCAGTATTTT. Using reference TRBV7-6 and TRBJ2-3 for the parts outside the CDR3, the full variable domain is GAGVSQSPRYKVTKRGQDVALRCDPISGHVSLYWYRQALGQGPEFLTYFNYEAQQDKSGLPNDRFSAERPEGSISTLTIQRTEQRDSAMYRCASSFQGARPDTQYFGPGTRLTVL.

The chain combines TRBV18 with TRBJ2-7; a weak D match, TRBD2 (5 bases). Deletions cut 3 bases from V and 5 bases from J, with 11 bases between. Germline loops: CDR1 KGHSH, CDR2 LQKENI. The CDR3 contains 13 residues. CDR3 residues: CASSPGRGNEQYV. The CDR3 DNA reads as TGTGCCAGCTCACCGGGCAGAGGGAACGAGCAGTACGTC.

V usage is TRBV5-1 and J usage is TRBJ1-1, with TRBD1 matching over 7 bases. Trimming cost V 2 bases and J 6 bases; bases outside gene matches: 10. The CDR3 consists of 15 residues. Germline V lookup: CDR1 SGHRS, CDR2 YFSETQ. CDR3 loop: CASSFVTGVKAEAFF. DNA of the CDR3: TGCGCCAGCAGCTTTGTTACAGGGGTGAAGGCTGAAGCTTTCTTT.

The gene calls are TRBV18 and TRBJ1-5; 7 positions agree with TRBD1. J lost 6 bases, V lost 6 bases, and 8 bases had no gene match. The CDR3 has 14 amino acids. Germline V gene lookup returns CDR1 KGHSH and CDR2 LQKENI. This CDR3 reads CASSLQGSGQPQHF. CDR3 bases: TGTGCCAGCTCGTTACAGGGGTCGGGTCAGCCCCAGCATTTT.